The present TCR beta chain was sequenced within a study of blood T cell repertoires in COVID-19. Study overall: The United States, Italy and Spain provided the acute and convalescent COVID-19 samples. PBMCs, B-cell-depleted T cells, or T cells provided the cDNA or gDNA that made up the material.

This clone was seen once. Per the study methods: Researchers report that nucleated cell counts were estimated from reference gene primer amplification. Assay: immunoSEQ multiplex PCR; the TCRdb copy retains only in-frame clones and omits some. V and J calls and clone size are given by that table; D and trimming were obtained from the DNA. The data show about 520,000 clones, approximately 85% seen once. Germline CDR1 SGDLS, CDR2 YYNGEE. The length of the CDR3 is 13 residues. Between the trimmed V and J ends, which lost 4 bases and 4 bases, there was a span of 11 bases. The genes are TRBV9 and TRBJ2-5; the D gene is possibly TRBD1 (6 bases). The clonotype comes from a human donor in a cohort sampled during active COVID-19. The sample taken for sequencing was peripheral blood. The DNA of the CDR3 is TGTGCCAGCAGCCTCGACAGGAGAGAGACCCAGTACTTC. It yields the protein CASSLDRRETQYF.